This TCR beta chain was documented in a study of control samples from healthy donors and cancer patients. Generated by immunoSEQ multiplex PCR, the TCRdb table keeps only in-frame clones and is missing some. The repertoire consists of about 110,000 clones, with roughly four fifths occurring once and the leading ten covering around 14%. Specimen: blood. This TCR came from a woman between 50 and 59 years old in good health.

The CDR3 nucleotides read TGTGCCAGCAGCTTAGTTCTACAGGGAGTTGGCTATGGCTACACCTTC. This encodes CASSLVLQGVGYGYTF. The chain uses TRBV7-2 and TRBJ1-2; D may be TRBD1 (6 bases). CDR3 length: 16 amino acids. Trimming removed 1 base from V and 4 bases from J, with 16 bases in between. Germline CDR1 is SGHTA and CDR2 is FQGNSA.